The rows below give T cell receptor beta chains drawn from one sample of a study of blood T cells in healthy people across ages. TCRdb re-derived calls from the 5' RACE reads in MiXCR, one entry per CDR3 protein. The profile shows more than 650,000 distinct CDR3 sequences, 22% of them singletons. Sequencing was carried out using blood. The origin of the receptors is a man in his sixties or seventies in good health. Both conserved end residues are part of each CDR3. The order of the fields is D gene, clone size, J gene, V gene, CDR3 protein, CDR3 DNA. D genes are given only for firm matches. Only part of the rows carry a size: once, few, many, or a class if the clone is expanded.

TRBD1 | . | TRBJ2-1 | TRBV4-1 | CASSQLPGQSSYNEQFF | TGCGCCAGCAGCCAGCTACCGGGACAGAGCTCCTACAATGAGCAGTTCTTC
. | . | TRBJ2-1 | TRBV21-1 | CASRSSGRANYNEQFF | TGTGCCAGCAGATCCAGCGGGAGGGCGAACTACAATGAGCAGTTCTTC
TRBD2 | . | TRBJ2-5 | TRBV7-9 | CASSASTSGETQYF | TGTGCCAGCAGCGCCTCGACTAGCGGAGAGACCCAGTACTTC
TRBD2 | few | TRBJ2-3 | TRBV20-1 | CSVTFLGRGDQDTQYF | TGCAGTGTTACCTTCCTAGGACGGGGGGACCAAGATACGCAGTATTTT
. | . | TRBJ1-1 | TRBV28 | CASVRTGNTGAFF | TGTGCCAGCGTCCGAACAGGGAACACTGGAGCTTTCTTT
. | . | TRBJ2-3 | TRBV12-3/TRBV12-4 | CASSYSGISTDTQYF | TGTGCCAGCAGCTATTCCGGGATAAGCACAGATACGCAGTATTTT
. | . | TRBJ2-2 | TRBV7-2 | CASSLDTGSRTPGELFF | TGTGCCAGCAGCTTAGATACAGGGAGTAGGACACCCGGGGAGCTGTTTTTT
TRBD2 | . | TRBJ2-1 | TRBV3-1 | CASSQGTSTYNEQFF | TGTGCCAGCAGCCAAGGGACTAGCACATACAATGAGCAGTTCTTC
TRBD1 | once | TRBJ2-2 | TRBV9 | CASSVNRGFGELFF | TGTGCCAGCAGCGTGAACAGGGGGTTTGGGGAGCTGTTTTTT
. | few | TRBJ2-3 | TRBV19 | CASRPFSTDTQYF | TGTGCCAGCAGGCCCTTTAGCACAGATACGCAGTATTTT
TRBD1 | many | TRBJ2-1 | TRBV29-1 | CSVARDSNEQFF | TGCAGCGTTGCCCGGGACAGTAATGAGCAGTTCTTC
. | few | TRBJ2-4 | TRBV3-1 | CASSRRVRASIQYF | TGTGCCAGCAGCCGAAGGGTAAGGGCGAGCATTCAGTACTTC
. | few | TRBJ1-5 | TRBV6-2/TRBV6-3 | CAGSLRDNQPQHF | TGTGCCGGCAGCCTCAGGGATAATCAGCCCCAACATTTT
. | . | TRBJ1-2 | TRBV5-1 | CASSLGRELDYGYTF | TGCGCCAGCAGCTTAGGGAGGGAATTAGACTATGGCTACACCTTC
TRBD1 | . | TRBJ1-1 | TRBV7-9 | CASSLTGGVGTEAFF | TGTGCCAGCAGCCTTACAGGGGGCGTCGGAACTGAAGCTTTCTTT
TRBD2 | few | TRBJ2-1 | TRBV20-1 | CSARIPGLVANEQFF | TGCAGTGCTAGAATACCGGGACTAGTAGCTAATGAGCAGTTCTTC
TRBD1 | few | TRBJ2-7 | TRBV3-1 | CASSHETDRVFYEQYF | TGTGCCAGCAGCCATGAGACGGACAGGGTGTTCTACGAGCAGTACTTC
. | . | TRBJ1-1 | TRBV5-1 | CASSLRGQASEAFF | TGCGCCAGCAGCTTGCGGGGTCAGGCATCGGAAGCTTTCTTT
. | . | TRBJ2-5 | TRBV6-2/TRBV6-3 | CASTSMEAETQYF | TGCGCCAGCACCTCTATGGAGGCGGAGACCCAGTACTTC
. | . | TRBJ2-5 | TRBV7-3 | CASSRASGETQYF | TGTGCCAGCAGCAGGGCTTCCGGGGAGACCCAGTACTTC
. | many | TRBJ2-1 | TRBV4-1 | CASSQDPSYNEQFF | TGCGCCAGCAGCCAAGACCCCTCCTACAATGAGCAGTTCTTC
. | . | TRBJ1-5 | TRBV5-1 | CASSLAGDSNQPQHF | TGCGCCAGCAGCTTAGCAGGGGATAGCAATCAGCCCCAGCATTTT
TRBD1 | . | TRBJ2-3 | TRBV11-2 | CASSRQGGRSADTQYF | TGTGCCAGCAGCCGACAGGGGGGTCGGTCCGCAGATACGCAGTATTTT
TRBD1 | few | TRBJ1-5 | TRBV20-1 | CSAIGQGRQPQHF | TGCAGTGCTATAGGACAGGGGCGACAGCCCCAGCATTTT
. | few | TRBJ1-5 | TRBV10-3 | CAISELQSDDQPQHF | TGTGCCATCAGTGAGCTTCAGTCAGATGATCAGCCCCAGCATTTT
TRBD2 | . | TRBJ2-3 | TRBV12-3/TRBV12-4 | CASSLTSGRAADAQYF | TGTGCCAGCAGTTTAACTAGCGGGAGGGCAGCAGATGCGCAGTATTTT
TRBD2 | . | TRBJ2-5 | TRBV3-1 | CASSQDRRTSGRFGTQCF | TGTGCCAGCAGCCAAGATCGCAGGACTAGCGGGAGATTTGGGACCCAGTGCTTC
. | . | TRBJ1-1 | TRBV20-1 | CSASRVSLNTEAFF | TGCAGTGCTTCCCGGGTCTCCCTGAACACTGAAGCTTTCTTT
. | . | TRBJ1-1 | TRBV20-1 | CSAPDSSLKNTEAFF | TGCAGTGCGCCCGACAGTTCCCTGAAGAACACTGAAGCTTTCTTT
TRBD2 | few | TRBJ2-1 | TRBV20-1 | CSARVREVEQFF | TGCAGTGCTAGAGTACGGGAGGTTGAGCAGTTCTTC